The 30 T cell receptor beta chains below all came from one sample that was sequenced in a study of sequential checkpoint blockade in melanoma. Libraries were prepared by immunoSEQ multiplex PCR; TCRdb keeps only in-frame clonotypes and omits some of them. The table shows 35,000 to 50,000 clones, with 70% to 90% occurring only once. The treatment here: randomized to nivolumab then ipilimumab (arm A) or the reverse (arm B). The sample consisted of CD8+ T cells sorted from blood (inferred from file names), taken from a patient given nivolumab and ipilimumab in sequence. Source of these receptors: a human donor with melanoma.

V gene TRBV7-2 combines with J gene TRBJ2-7; D gene uncertain. This CDR3 region has 14 residues. Per the germline V gene, CDR1 is SGHTA and CDR2 is FQGNSA. Trimming removed 1 base at V and 4 bases at J, with 11 bases between. DNA of the CDR3: TGTGCCAGCAGCTTAGGGCTGGCGGTTTACGAGCAGTACGTC. It specifies CASSLGLAVYEQYV.

The V and J genes are TRBV9 and TRBJ2-1; 13 bases are shared with TRBD2. Germline V lookup: CDR1 SGDLS, CDR2 YYNGEE. The CDR3 has 17 amino acids. With V trimmed by 4 bases and J by 4 bases, 8 bases remained unmatched. The CDR3 DNA follows: TGTGCCAGCAGCCCGCAAGGACTAGCGGGAGAATACAATGAGCAGTTCTTC. Its translation: CASSPQGLAGEYNEQFF.

The rearrangement uses TRBV7-9 and TRBJ1-3; 7 nucleotides match TRBD1. Germline CDR1 reads SEHNR; CDR2 reads FQNEAQ (reference sequence). This CDR3 region has 14 residues. Trimming cost V 10 bases and J 4 bases; bases outside gene matches: 10. The CDR3 sequence is CATETGSYGNTIYF. The CDR3 DNA sequence: TGTGCCACCGAGACAGGGTCTTACGGAAACACCATATATTTT. Based on the CDR3 plus reference TRBV7-9 and TRBJ1-3, the full variable domain is DTGVSQNPRHKITKRGQNVTFRCDPISEHNRLYWYRQTLGQGPEFLTYFQNEAQLEKSRLLSDRFSAERPKGSFSTLEIQRTEQGDSAMYLCATETGSYGNTIYFGEGSWLTVV.

The chain links TRBV7-8 to TRBJ1-5, with a possible D match to TRBD1 (6 bases). Germline V CDR1 and CDR2: SGHVS, FQNEAQ. The CDR3 is 14 residues long. The V end lost 5 bases, the J end lost 5 bases, and 13 bases lay between the germline ends. This CDR3 is CASSARTAYQPQHF. CDR3 DNA: TGTGCCAGCAGCGCCCGGACAGCCTATCAGCCCCAGCATTTT.

The chain has TRBV27 and TRBJ2-7, with D possibly matching TRBD2 (5 bases). Germline V lookup: CDR1 MNHEY, CDR2 SMNVEV (reference sequence). The CDR3 covers 16 residues. Trimming stripped 5 bases from V and 2 bases from J, with 19 bases between. DNA for the CDR3: TGTGCCAGCAGTCCCCTCGCGGAGTCACTAGCCTACGAGCAGTACTTC. Translated: CASSPLAESLAYEQYF.

The chain joins TRBV2 to TRBJ2-1; the D gene is possibly TRBD2 (6 bases). Germline loops: CDR1 SNHLY, CDR2 FYNNEI. The CDR3 runs to 14 residues. Trimming cost V 3 bases and J 7 bases, with 13 bases left between them. CDR3 in amino acids: CASSDMGLENEQFF. The CDR3, as DNA: TGTGCCAGCAGTGATATGGGACTGGAGAATGAGCAGTTCTTC.

The gene calls are TRBV11-3 and TRBJ2-3; the match to TRBD2 covers 9 bases. V shed 5 bases, J shed 3 bases, and the junction held 6 bases outside the gene matches. This CDR3 comprises 15 residues. The germline V gene encodes CDR1 SGHNT and CDR2 YENEEA. The CDR3 is CASSTLAGETDTQYF. The DNA of the CDR3 is TGTGCCAGCAGCACTTTAGCGGGAGAGACAGATACGCAGTATTTT.

The chain couples TRBV10-3 to TRBJ2-7; no clear D gene. The CDR3 sequence is 12 residues long. Germline CDR1 ENHRY, CDR2 SYGVKD. The V and J ends lost 3 bases and 1 base respectively, with 4 bases between them. CDR3 nucleotides: TGTGCCATCAGTGACAGGTCCTACGAGCAGTACTTC. This encodes CAISDRSYEQYF.

The rearrangement joins TRBV9 to TRBJ1-5; 10 bases line up with TRBD1. Germline CDR1 SGDLS, CDR2 YYNGEE. The CDR3 runs to 13 residues. Trimming took 7 bases from V and 6 from J; bases not matched to a gene: 4. This CDR3 is CASGTGAGQPQHF. CDR3 bases: TGTGCCAGCGGGACAGGGGCTGGTCAGCCCCAGCATTTT. Based on the CDR3 plus reference TRBV9 and TRBJ1-5, the full variable domain is DSGVTQTPKHLITATGQRVTLRCSPRSGDLSVYWYQQSLDQGLQFLIQYYNGEERAKGNILERFSAQQFPDLHSELNLSSLELGDSALYFCASGTGAGQPQHFGDGTRLSIL.

This clone appeared a single time. V usage is TRBV4-1 and J usage is TRBJ2-1; weak D call: TRBD2 (6 bases). The CDR3 loop spans 17 amino acids. The germline V gene encodes CDR1 MGHRA and CDR2 YSYEKL. Deletions cut 0 bases from V and 5 bases from J, with 17 bases between. The DNA for the CDR3 is TGCGCCAGCAGCCAAGATGGGCGGGGCCCGACCCACAATGAGCAGTTCTTC. Translated, it gives CASSQDGRGPTHNEQFF.

The chain combines TRBV4-3 with TRBJ2-1; 8 bases map to TRBD2. Germline values: CDR1 LGHNA, CDR2 YSLEER. The J segment lost 0 bases and the V segment lost 0 bases, leaving 4 bases of the junction unmatched. This CDR3 is 17 amino acids long. The chain's CDR3 is CASSQDPSGSSYNEQFF. CDR3 nucleotides: TGCGCCAGCAGCCAAGACCCCAGCGGGAGCTCCTACAATGAGCAGTTCTTC.

The rearrangement joins TRBV2 to TRBJ2-7; 14 bases match TRBD2. The ends lost 5 bases at V and 7 bases at J; junction bases unmatched: 7. Germline CDR1 SNHLY, CDR2 FYNNEI. The CDR3 runs to 15 residues. This chain's CDR3 is CASSPGLAGVGEQYF. CDR3 DNA sequence: TGTGCCAGCAGTCCGGGACTAGCGGGAGTGGGGGAGCAGTACTTC. Drawing the rest from reference TRBV2 and TRBJ2-7, the complete variable domain is EPEVTQTPSHQVTQMGQEVILRCVPISNHLYFYWYRQILGQKVEFLVSFYNNEISEKSEIFDDQFSVERPDGSNFTLKIRSTKLEDSAMYFCASSPGLAGVGEQYFGPGTRLTVT.

The rearrangement uses TRBV9 and TRBJ1-2; D gene unclear. Trimming removed 0 bases at V and 8 bases at J, with 14 bases between. The CDR3 is made up of 14 amino acids. CDR1 SGDLS and CDR2 YYNGEE come from the germline V gene. DNA of the CDR3: TGTGCCAGCAGCGTAGGGTTCGGGGTGGGGGGCTACACCTTC. It codes for CASSVGFGVGGYTF.

The V gene is TRBV9, the J gene TRBJ1-1, with D unclear. Germline loops: CDR1 SGDLS, CDR2 YYNGEE. The ends were cut back, 2 bases at V and 1 base at J, with 6 bases in the middle. The CDR3 has 13 amino acids. CDR3 protein: CASSVSSNTEAFF. The CDR3 region has the DNA TGTGCCAGCAGCGTTAGTTCGAACACTGAAGCTTTCTTT.

The chain carries TRBV4-1 and TRBJ2-1, with 8 positions matching TRBD1. CDR1 is MGHRA and CDR2 is YSYEKL in the germline V gene. The CDR3 spans 15 residues. Losses at the gene ends were 4 bases for V and 3 bases for J; bases not matched to a gene: 5. DNA of the CDR3: TGCGCCAGCAGCCCGGACAGGGCCGTCTACAATGAGCAGTTCTTC. Translated, it gives CASSPDRAVYNEQFF.

This sequence joins TRBV19 and TRBJ1-5; tentative D call: TRBD1 (6 bases). V was pared by 3 bases and J by 6 bases, with 12 bases between. CDR3 length: 14 residues. Germline V gene data show CDR1 as LNHDA and CDR2 as SQIVND (reference sequence). CDR3 bases: TGTGCCAGTAGTATGTCAGGGGTCGGTCAGCCCCAGCATTTT. Protein product: CASSMSGVGQPQHF.

This clone was counted between two and nine times. This chain uses TRBV21-1 with TRBJ1-2; the table calls TRBD1, which could not be checked here. TRBV21-1 is shown as a pseudogene. The CDR3 sequence is 14 residues long. The CDR3, as DNA: TGTGCCAGCACCCCGACAGGGGGCGCGTCTGGCTACACCTTC. Translation: CASTPTGGASGYTF.

V usage is TRBV9 and J usage is TRBJ2-1; 10 bases map to TRBD2. The CDR3 loop spans 15 amino acids. Germline V gives CDR1 SGDLS, CDR2 YYNGEE. J lost 5 bases, V lost 2 bases, and 4 bases had no gene match. CDR3 amino acids: CASSVTSGHNNEQFF. Written as DNA, the CDR3 is TGTGCCAGCAGCGTGACTAGCGGGCACAACAATGAGCAGTTCTTC.

This clone was found once. The chain links TRBV29-1 to TRBJ2-5, with D unclear. The J call may be in error: the DNA end matches TRBJ2-7 better. This CDR3 region has 15 residues. Germline CDR1 SQVTM, CDR2 ANQGSEA. The CDR3 sequence: CSVSVRAEFPAEQYF. The CDR3 DNA reads TGCAGCGTTTCGGTCCGTGCGGAGTTCCCCGCCGAGCAGTACTTC.

The chain carries TRBV9 and TRBJ1-1; tentatively, D is TRBD1 (6 bases). V lost 0 bases to trimming and J lost 10 bases, with 10 bases between them. The CDR3 has 12 residues. Germline V CDR1 and CDR2: SGDLS, YYNGEE. The DNA for the CDR3 is TGTGCCAGCAGCGTAGAGGGGGGGGCAGCTTTCTTT. Translated: CASSVEGGAAFF.

The chain links TRBV7-9 to TRBJ1-1; TRBD1 is a possible D gene (6 bases). Germline V CDR1 and CDR2: SEHNR, FQNEAQ (reference sequence). V shed 1 base and J shed 1 base, with 10 bases lying between them. The CDR3 totals 15 residues. CDR3 coding DNA: TGTGCCAGCAGCTTAGTACTGGGGGCGAACACTGAAGCTTTCTTT. Translating gives CASSLVLGANTEAFF.

The chain uses TRBV11-2 and TRBJ2-7; D is perhaps TRBD2 (6 bases). V was cut by 5 bases and J by 1 base, with 15 bases left in between. Germline lookup yields CDR1 SGHAT and CDR2 FQNNGV. This CDR3 contains 15 residues. In DNA form, the CDR3 reads TGTGCCAGCAGCCCGACCGGGACTGTATCCTACGAGCAGTACTTC. The encoded protein is CASSPTGTVSYEQYF. The full variable domain, rest sourced from reference TRBV11-2 and TRBJ2-7, is EAGVAQSPRYKIIEKRQSVAFWCNPISGHATLYWYQQILGQGPKLLIQFQNNGVVDDSQLPKDRFSAERLKGVDSTLKIQPAKLEDSAVYLCASSPTGTVSYEQYFGPGTRLTVT.

The chain employs TRBV19 and TRBJ2-7; the match to TRBD2 covers 11 bases. The CDR3 sequence is 15 residues long. Trimming took 2 bases from V and 0 from J; bases not matched to a gene: 0. The germline CDR1 and CDR2 sequences are LNHDA and SQIVND (reference sequence). The CDR3 coding sequence is TGTGCCAGTAGTATAACTAGCGGGAGCTCCTACGAGCAGTACTTC. Its protein product is CASSITSGSSYEQYF.

The chain employs TRBV6-5 and TRBJ2-5, with 8 positions matching TRBD2. With V trimmed by 0 bases and J by 2 bases, 5 bases remained unmatched. The CDR3 consists of 16 residues. Germline V gives CDR1 MNHEY, CDR2 SVGAGI. CDR3 region: CASSYSLAGEQETQYF. The CDR3 DNA reads as TGTGCCAGCAGTTACTCGCTAGCGGGTGAACAAGAGACCCAGTACTTC.

The V gene is TRBV4-3, the J gene TRBJ1-1, with a tentative D call TRBD1 (5 bases). CDR1 is LGHNA, CDR2 YSLEER, per germline. Trimming cost V 0 bases and J 11 bases, with 13 bases left between them. This CDR3 is 13 amino acids long. CDR3 nucleotides: TGCGCCAGCAGCCAAGATGGGGTTGGGGGGGCTTTCTTT. This codes for CASSQDGVGGAFF.

The chain employs TRBV7-9 and TRBJ2-1; weak D call: TRBD1 (6 bases). From germline, CDR1 is SEHNR and CDR2 FQNEAQ (reference sequence). CDR3 length equals 13 residues. The V end lost 3 bases, the J end lost 8 bases, and 11 bases lay between the germline ends. CDR3 region: CASSFQGFDEQFF. CDR3 sequence (DNA): TGTGCCAGCAGCTTTCAGGGGTTCGATGAGCAGTTCTTC.

The chain joins TRBV13 to TRBJ2-1; perhaps TRBD2 as D (5 bases). This CDR3 is 16 amino acids long. Germline V gene data show CDR1 as PRHDT and CDR2 as FYEKMQ (reference sequence). V was cut by 1 base and J by 6 bases, with 16 bases left in between. CDR3 sequence reads: CASSLEANRGINEQFF. Here the CDR3 DNA reads TGTGCCAGCAGCTTAGAGGCAAATCGGGGAATCAATGAGCAGTTCTTC.

The sample holds one count of this clone. The rearrangement uses TRBV5-1 and TRBJ2-1; 13 bases map to TRBD2. J gave up 10 bases and V 4 bases, and 8 bases lay outside the gene matches. Looked up from germline, CDR1 is SGHRS and CDR2 is YFSETQ. This CDR3 is 15 amino acids long. DNA for the CDR3: TGCGCCAGCAGCGACTGGACTAGCGGGAGTGTGGAGCAGTTCTTC. This translates into CASSDWTSGSVEQFF. Combining the CDR3 with reference TRBV5-1 and TRBJ2-1 gives the whole variable domain KAGVTQTPRYLIKTRGQQVTLSCSPISGHRSVSWYQQTPGQGLQFLFEYFSETQRNKGNFPGRFSGRQFSNSRSEMNVSTLELGDSALYLCASSDWTSGSVEQFFGPGTRLTVL.

The chain uses TRBV19 and TRBJ1-5; D is undetermined. V lost 7 bases and J 0 bases, leaving 10 bases between the germline ends. The CDR3 contains 14 residues. The germline gives CDR1 LNHDA, CDR2 SQIVND (reference sequence). The CDR3 loop reads CASKPGPSNQPQHF. As DNA, the CDR3 is TGTGCCAGTAAGCCTGGTCCTAGCAATCAGCCCCAGCATTTT.

On this clone: A junction boundary mismatches the germline segment, possibly from a read error. The chain uses TRBV7-7 and TRBJ2-2, with D perhaps TRBD1 (6 bases). The CDR3 loop spans 14 amino acids. Germline CDR1 SSHAT, CDR2 FNYEAQ (reference sequence). This CDR3 reads CASSLVAGDGELFF. The CDR3 nucleotides are TGTGCTAGCAGCTTAGTTGCAGGGGACGGGGAGCTGTTTTTT.